Presented here are 17 T cell receptor beta chains from one specimen sequenced in a study of blood T cells in healthy people across ages. A second PCR of roughly 7 to 11 cycles used a sample-barcoded 5' primer and a J-beta primer mix. Each CDR3 protein gets one entry after TCRdb re-called the 5' RACE reads with MiXCR. The repertoire includes over a million distinct CDR3 sequences, approximately 39% of them detected once, and less than 5% sits in the top ten. Sequenced: blood. The receptors derive from a woman under 30 in good health.

This clonotype was picked up a small number of times. The V call is TRBV4-3, the J call TRBJ2-3; TRBD2 agrees at 12 bases. The germline V gene has CDR1 LGHNA and CDR2 YSLEER. The V and J ends lost 0 bases and 0 bases, in that order; junction bases with no gene match: 10. The CDR3 extends over 20 amino acids. The CDR3 spells CASSQEVTSGGARSTDTQYF. Here the CDR3 DNA reads TGCGCCAGCAGCCAAGAAGTGACTAGCGGGGGCGCCCGTAGCACAGATACGCAGTATTTT.

As regards this clonotype: One base away lies a much larger clone, so this may be a sequencing read error. This chain links TRBV20-1 with TRBJ1-2; D unresolved. Germline CDR1 reads DFQATT; CDR2 reads SNEGSKA (reference sequence). This CDR3 comprises 14 residues. The CDR3 nucleotides read TGCAGTGCTGCCCGACGGATAGCTAACGATGGCTACACCTTC. Encoded protein: CSAARRIANDGYTF.

The chain employs TRBV5-1 and TRBJ2-1; D is possibly TRBD1 or TRBD2 (6 bases each). The closer fit of TRBJ2-7 to the DNA end suggests the J call may be wrong. The V gene's germline CDR1 is SGHRS and CDR2 YFSETQ. This CDR3 has 14 amino acids. CDR3 residues: CASRGGLTYNEQYF. The CDR3 nucleotides are TGCGCCAGCAGAGGGGGGCTGACCTACAATGAGCAGTACTTC.

The chain carries TRBV7-2 and TRBJ2-1; 9 bases are a match to TRBD2. Germline-derived CDR1 and CDR2 are SGHTA and FQGNSA. Trimming removed 1 base from V and 6 bases from J; junction bases left unmatched: 4. The CDR3 spans 15 residues. The CDR3 nucleotides are TGTGCCAGCAGCTTAGAACTAGCGGGTTCCAATGAGCAGTTCTTC. Translated, it gives CASSLELAGSNEQFF.

This clonotype turned up a few times. The chain couples TRBV7-2 to TRBJ2-1; perhaps D is TRBD1 or TRBD2 (5 bases each). The CDR3 totals 15 residues. With 1 base removed from V and 5 bases from J, the gap between germline ends came to 12 bases. CDR1 is SGHTA and CDR2 is FQGNSA in the germline V gene. CDR3 sequence: CASSLVLGRNNEQFF. The CDR3 DNA sequence: TGTGCCAGCAGCTTAGTGTTGGGACGGAACAATGAGCAGTTCTTC. The entire variable domain, with the rest obtained from reference TRBV7-2 and TRBJ2-1, is as follows: GAGVSQSPSNKVTEKGKDVELRCDPISGHTALYWYRQSLGQGLEFLIYFQGNSAPDKSGLPSDRFSAERTGGSVSTLTIQRTQQEDSAVYLCASSLVLGRNNEQFFGPGTRLTVL.

Of note for this clonotype: One junction end disagrees with the germline gene, perhaps due to a read error. This chain connects TRBV14 to TRBJ2-7; D remains unclear. CDR1 is SGHDN, CDR2 FVKESK, per germline. CDR3 size: 15 residues. The chain's CDR3 is CASSRTAFGSYVQYF. The CDR3 nucleotides read TGTGCCAGCAGTCGGACGGCATTCGGCTCCTACGTGCAGTACTTC.

The chain uses TRBV15 and TRBJ2-1; no clear D gene. V lost 0 bases, J lost 6 bases, and 9 bases lay in between. The CDR3 has 14 amino acids. From germline, CDR1 is LNHNV and CDR2 YYDKDF (reference sequence). For the CDR3, the DNA is TGTGCCACCAGCAGAGACAGCGCATCCAATGAGCAGTTCTTC. Translating gives CATSRDSASNEQFF.

The rearrangement joins TRBV10-3 to TRBJ2-3; unclear D gene. CDR1 and CDR2 from the germline V gene are ENHRY and SYGVKD. This CDR3 is built from 16 residues. The V gene lost 4 bases and the J gene lost 2 bases, with 16 bases spanning the gap. The CDR3 nucleotides are TGTGCCATCAGTGGCCCCTTGACTGTCAACACAGATACGCAGTATTTT. This gives the protein CAISGPLTVNTDTQYF.

As for this clonotype: The junction differs from germline at one of its ends, possibly a read error. V gene TRBV18 combines with J gene TRBJ1-2; the match to TRBD1 covers 8 bases. The germline CDR1 and CDR2 sequences are KGHSH and LQKENI. CDR3 length equals 15 residues. DNA for the CDR3: TGTGCCAGCTCACCCTCAGGGGGCTCTTTCTATGGCTGCACCTTC. It encodes CASSPSGGSFYGCTF. Drawing the rest from reference TRBV18 and TRBJ1-2, the complete variable domain is NAGVMQNPRHLVRRRGQEARLRCSPMKGHSHVYWYRQLPEEGLKFMVYLQKENIIDESGMPKERFSAEFPKEGPSILRIQQVVRGDSAAYFCASSPSGGSFYGCTFGSGTRLTVV.

V and J are TRBV7-9 and TRBJ2-2, with a tentative D call TRBD1 (6 bases). The ends were cut back, 6 bases at V and 3 bases at J, with 17 bases in the middle. The CDR3 extends over 16 amino acids. Germline assignment: CDR1 SEHNR and CDR2 FQNEAQ (reference sequence). CDR3 in amino acids: CASRESGDIHTGELFF. The DNA for the CDR3 is TGTGCCAGCAGAGAATCAGGGGATATACACACCGGGGAGCTGTTTTTT.

This clonotype was detected a few times. The V and J genes are TRBV7-8 and TRBJ2-1, with TRBD1 as a possible D gene (6 bases). Germline V gene lookup returns CDR1 SGHVS and CDR2 FQNEAQ. Trimming took 0 bases from V and 7 from J, leaving 10 bases between them. The CDR3 runs 14 residues. DNA for the CDR3: TGTGCCAGCAGCTTAGCGCAGGGGTGGAATGAGCAGTTCTTC. It specifies CASSLAQGWNEQFF. Filled out from reference TRBV7-8 and TRBJ2-1, the complete variable domain reads GAGVSQSPRYKVAKRGQDVALRCDPISGHVSLFWYQQALGQGPEFLTYFQNEAQLDKSGLPSDRFFAERPEGSVSTLKIQRTQQEDSAVYLCASSLAQGWNEQFFGPGTRLTVL.

The V and J genes are TRBV10-3 and TRBJ1-1; no firm D call. The CDR3 length is 16 residues. Trimming removed 0 bases from V and 0 bases from J, with 11 bases in between. Germline V gives CDR1 ENHRY, CDR2 SYGVKD. This CDR3 is CAISESGSVMNTEAFF. Here the CDR3 DNA reads TGTGCCATCAGTGAGTCCGGCAGCGTTATGAACACTGAAGCTTTCTTT.

This clonotype occurred a few times. The chain uses TRBV3-1 and TRBJ1-2; D not certain. Per germline, CDR1 LGHDT and CDR2 YNNKEL (reference sequence). The CDR3 contains 14 residues. V lost 3 bases, J lost 4 bases, and 12 bases lay in between. The CDR3 here is CASSQPGLGYGYTF. Written as DNA, the CDR3 is TGTGCCAGCAGCCAGCCCGGGCTAGGCTATGGCTACACCTTC. Together with reference TRBV3-1 and TRBJ1-2, the CDR3 gives the full variable domain: DTAVSQTPKYLVTQMGNDKSIKCEQNLGHDTMYWYKQDSKKFLKIMFSYNNKELIINETVPNRFSPKSPDKAHLNLHINSLELGDSAVYFCASSQPGLGYGYTFGSGTRLTVV.

The gene calls are TRBV7-2 and TRBJ1-4; TRBD1 matches at 8 bases. J lost 2 bases, V lost 2 bases, and 4 bases had no gene match. The germline gives CDR1 SGHTA, CDR2 FQGNSA. The CDR3 runs to 16 residues. The CDR3 reads CASSLTYRGTNEKLFF. In DNA, the CDR3 is TGTGCCAGCAGCTTAACTTACAGGGGGACTAATGAAAAACTGTTTTTT.

J is TRBJ2-1 and V is TRBV6-1; 13 bases line up with TRBD2. The CDR3 totals 18 residues. With 6 bases clipped from V and 1 base from J, the junction kept 9 bases outside the gene matches. Germline CDR1 and CDR2: MNHNS and SASEGT. The CDR3 nucleotides are TGTGCCAGCAGCCCCACTAGCGGGGGGGCCGGATCCTACAATGAGCAGTTCTTC. As protein: CASSPTSGGAGSYNEQFF.

This sequence joins TRBV7-9 and TRBJ2-5; TRBD1 is a possible D gene (8 bases). The CDR3 is made up of 14 amino acids. The V gene's germline CDR1 is SEHNR and CDR2 FQNEAQ (reference sequence). V was pared by 6 bases and J by 5 bases, with 16 bases between. Here the CDR3 reads CASRTGGGTETQYF. In DNA, the CDR3 is TGTGCCAGCAGAACAGGGGGGGGGACGGAGACCCAGTACTTC.

This rearrangement joins TRBV6-5 to TRBJ2-7, with 16 bases identical to TRBD2. The length of the CDR3 is 16 residues. Germline CDR1 is MNHEY and CDR2 is SVGAGI. Trimming at V came to 6 bases and at J to 1 base, leaving 3 bases not matched to a gene. Here the CDR3 reads CASSQGLAGGSYEQYF. For the CDR3, the DNA is TGTGCCAGCAGCCAGGGACTAGCGGGAGGGTCCTACGAGCAGTACTTC.